One sample yielded the 3 T cell receptor beta chains listed below, sequenced in a study of radiotherapy plus CTLA-4 blockade in lung cancer. Clones were read by immunoSEQ multiplex PCR, and TCRdb kept only the in-frame ones, dropping some. The sample includes approximately 99,000 clones, about 91% of them seen just once. Sequencing used peripheral blood, obtained from a patient treated with radiotherapy plus ipilimumab. The receptors originated from a human donor with non-small cell lung cancer that progressed on radiotherapy plus ipilimumab.

The chain recombines TRBV11-3 with TRBJ2-7; maybe TRBD1 (6 bases). V was cut by 5 bases and J by 2 bases, with 13 bases left in between. The CDR3 is 14 amino acids. Germline V gene data show CDR1 as SGHNT and CDR2 as YENEEA. CDR3 region: CASSPRGGTYEQYF. The DNA for the CDR3 is TGTGCCAGCAGCCCCAGAGGGGGTACCTACGAGCAGTACTTC.

The CDR3 here is CASRTSGGETQYF. The CDR3 bases are TGTGCCAGCAGGACTAGCGGGGGAGAGACCCAGTACTTC. The chain is built from TRBV7-9 and TRBJ2-5; 12 positions match TRBD2. Germline V gene lookup returns CDR1 SEHNR and CDR2 FQNEAQ (reference sequence). Unmatched junction bases numbered 0, after V lost 6 bases and J lost 4 bases. CDR3 length equals 13 residues.

The chain carries TRBV6-1 and TRBJ1-1, with no clear D. The V end was cut by 7 bases, the J end by 0 bases, with 9 bases between. Germline V gives CDR1 MNHNS, CDR2 SASEGT. There are 13 residues in the CDR3. CDR3 DNA sequence: TGTGCCAGCACTGCACTCATGAACACTGAAGCTTTCTTT. This translates into CASTALMNTEAFF.